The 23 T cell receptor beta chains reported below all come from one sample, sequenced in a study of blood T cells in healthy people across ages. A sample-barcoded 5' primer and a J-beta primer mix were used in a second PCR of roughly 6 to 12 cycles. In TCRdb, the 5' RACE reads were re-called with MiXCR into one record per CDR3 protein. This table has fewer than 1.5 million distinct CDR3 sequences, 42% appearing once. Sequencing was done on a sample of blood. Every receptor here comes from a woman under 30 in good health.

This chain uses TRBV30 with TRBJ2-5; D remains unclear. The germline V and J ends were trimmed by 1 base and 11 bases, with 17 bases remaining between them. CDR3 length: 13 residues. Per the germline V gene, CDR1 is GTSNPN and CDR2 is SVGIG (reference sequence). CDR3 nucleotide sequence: TGTGCCTGGAGTGATACCTCATACAATGAGCAGTACTTC. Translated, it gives CAWSDTSYNEQYF.

DNA of the CDR3: TGTGCCAGCAGCGAAGGGACAGGGGGCTTCTACAATGAGCAGTACTTC. Translating it yields CASSEGTGGFYNEQYF. V usage is TRBV14 and J usage is TRBJ2-5, with TRBD1 identical over 12 bases. J lost 11 bases, V lost 5 bases, and 15 bases had no gene match. CDR1 and CDR2 (germline): SGHDN, FVKESK. The CDR3 loop spans 16 amino acids.

CDR3 sequence reads: CSARVLSGRSYNEQFF. Written as DNA, the CDR3 is TGCAGTGCTAGAGTCCTGAGCGGGAGATCCTACAATGAGCAGTTCTTC. The rearrangement links TRBV20-1 to TRBJ2-1; 8 bases are a match to TRBD2. Per germline, CDR1 DFQATT and CDR2 SNEGSKA (reference sequence). The CDR3 is made up of 16 amino acids. With 1 base clipped from V and 1 base from J, the junction kept 6 bases outside the gene matches.

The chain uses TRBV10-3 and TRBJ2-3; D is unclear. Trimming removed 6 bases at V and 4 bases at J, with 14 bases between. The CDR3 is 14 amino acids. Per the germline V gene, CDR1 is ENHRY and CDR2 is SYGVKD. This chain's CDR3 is CAIRTDTSPDTQYF. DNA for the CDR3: TGTGCCATCAGGACCGACACCTCTCCAGATACGCAGTATTTT.

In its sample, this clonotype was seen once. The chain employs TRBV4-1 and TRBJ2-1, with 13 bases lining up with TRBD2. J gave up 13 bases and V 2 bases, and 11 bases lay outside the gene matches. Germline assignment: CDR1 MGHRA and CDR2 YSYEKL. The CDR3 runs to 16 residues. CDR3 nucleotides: TGCGCCAGCAGCCAAAGACTAGCGGGGGGACAAGAGACCCAGTTCTTC. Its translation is CASSQRLAGGQETQFF.

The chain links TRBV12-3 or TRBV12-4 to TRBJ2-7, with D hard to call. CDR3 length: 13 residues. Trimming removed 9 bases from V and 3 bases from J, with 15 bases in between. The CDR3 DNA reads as TGTGCCAGGAGCAGGTCCCCAGGCTACGAGCAGTACTTC. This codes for CARSRSPGYEQYF.

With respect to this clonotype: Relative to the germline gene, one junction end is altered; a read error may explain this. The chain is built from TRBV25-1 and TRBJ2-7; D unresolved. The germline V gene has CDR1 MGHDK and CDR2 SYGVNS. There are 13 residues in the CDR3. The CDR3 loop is CAGSGRYTYEQYF. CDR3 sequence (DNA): TGTGCCGGCAGTGGGCGCTACACCTACGAGCAGTACTTC.

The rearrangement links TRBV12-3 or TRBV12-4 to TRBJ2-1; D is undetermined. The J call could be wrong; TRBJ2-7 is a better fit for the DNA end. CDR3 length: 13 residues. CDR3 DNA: TGTGCCAGTACACCGGGCCCCCACAATGAGCAGTACTTC. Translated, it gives CASTPGPHNEQYF.

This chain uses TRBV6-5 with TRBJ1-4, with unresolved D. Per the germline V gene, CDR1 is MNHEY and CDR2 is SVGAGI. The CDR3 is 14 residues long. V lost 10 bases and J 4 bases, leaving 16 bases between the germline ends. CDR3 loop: CATGKGRFNEKLFF. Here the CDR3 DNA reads TGTGCCACCGGGAAAGGACGGTTTAATGAAAAACTGTTTTTT.

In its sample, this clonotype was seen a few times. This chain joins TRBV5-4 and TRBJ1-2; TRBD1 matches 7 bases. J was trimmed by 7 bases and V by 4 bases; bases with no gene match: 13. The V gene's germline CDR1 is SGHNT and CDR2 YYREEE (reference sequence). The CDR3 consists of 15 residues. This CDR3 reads CASSPGQSGAGGYTF. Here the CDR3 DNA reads TGTGCCAGCAGCCCGGGACAGTCCGGAGCTGGTGGCTACACCTTC. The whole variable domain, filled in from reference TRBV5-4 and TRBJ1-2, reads ETGVTQSPTHLIKTRGQQVTLRCSSQSGHNTVSWYQQALGQGPQFIFQYYREEENGRGNFPPRFSGLQFPNYSSELNVNALELDDSALYLCASSPGQSGAGGYTFGSGTRLTVV.

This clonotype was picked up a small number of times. The CDR3 sequence: CASSRFGTSDSYEQYF. The CDR3 DNA reads as TGTGCCAGCAGTCGCTTCGGGACTAGCGACTCCTACGAGCAGTACTTC. This chain uses TRBV11-2 with TRBJ2-7; 10 bases map to TRBD2. The CDR3 consists of 16 residues. V dropped 6 bases and J dropped 0; count of bases not matched to a gene: 8. Germline loops: CDR1 SGHAT, CDR2 FQNNGV.

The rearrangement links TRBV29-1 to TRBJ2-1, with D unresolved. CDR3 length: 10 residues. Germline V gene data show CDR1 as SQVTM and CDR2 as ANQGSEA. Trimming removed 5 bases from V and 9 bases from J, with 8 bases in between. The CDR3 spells CSVSPSEQFF. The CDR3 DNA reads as TGCAGCGTTTCCCCCTCTGAGCAGTTCTTC.

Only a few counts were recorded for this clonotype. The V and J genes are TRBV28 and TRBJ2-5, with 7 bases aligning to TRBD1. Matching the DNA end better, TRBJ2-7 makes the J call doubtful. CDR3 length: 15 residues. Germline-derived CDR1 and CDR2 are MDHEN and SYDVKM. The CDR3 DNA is TGTGCCAGCAGTGGGAGCAGGGGGATACCGTCCGAGCAGTACTTC. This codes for CASSGSRGIPSEQYF.

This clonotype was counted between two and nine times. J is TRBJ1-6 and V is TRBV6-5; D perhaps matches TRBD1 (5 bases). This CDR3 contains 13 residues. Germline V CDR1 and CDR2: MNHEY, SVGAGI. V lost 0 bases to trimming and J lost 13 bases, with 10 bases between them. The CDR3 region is CASSYSPGSPLHF. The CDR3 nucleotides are TGTGCCAGCAGTTACTCCCCAGGGTCGCCCCTCCACTTT.

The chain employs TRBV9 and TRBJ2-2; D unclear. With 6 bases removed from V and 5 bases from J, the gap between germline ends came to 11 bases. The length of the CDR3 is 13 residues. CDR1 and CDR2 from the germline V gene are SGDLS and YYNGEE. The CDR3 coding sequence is TGTGCCAGCAACCCTGAGGTTACCGGGGAGCTGTTTTTT. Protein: CASNPEVTGELFF.

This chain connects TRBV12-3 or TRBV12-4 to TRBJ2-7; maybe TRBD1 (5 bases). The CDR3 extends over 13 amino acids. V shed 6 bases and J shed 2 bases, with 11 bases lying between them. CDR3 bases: TGTGCCAGCAGGAAACTGGACACCTACGAGCAGTACTTC. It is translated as CASRKLDTYEQYF.

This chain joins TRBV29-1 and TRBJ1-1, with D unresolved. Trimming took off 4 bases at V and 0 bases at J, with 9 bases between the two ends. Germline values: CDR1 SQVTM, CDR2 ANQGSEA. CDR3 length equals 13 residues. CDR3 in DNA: TGCAGCGTTGCCCCGACCCTGAACACTGAAGCTTTCTTT. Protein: CSVAPTLNTEAFF.

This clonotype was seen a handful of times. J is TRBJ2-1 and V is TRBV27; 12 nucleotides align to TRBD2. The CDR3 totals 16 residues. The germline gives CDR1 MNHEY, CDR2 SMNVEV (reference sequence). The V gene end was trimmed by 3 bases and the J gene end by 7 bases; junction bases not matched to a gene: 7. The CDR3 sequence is CASSFLLAGGGNEQFF. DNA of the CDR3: TGTGCCAGCAGTTTCCTACTAGCGGGAGGCGGGAATGAGCAGTTCTTC.

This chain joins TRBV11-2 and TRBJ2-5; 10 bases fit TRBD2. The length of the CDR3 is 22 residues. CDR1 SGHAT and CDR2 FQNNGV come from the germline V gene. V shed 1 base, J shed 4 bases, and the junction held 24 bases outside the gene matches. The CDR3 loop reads CASSLGFGLAGDVFLRRETQYF. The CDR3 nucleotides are TGTGCCAGCAGCTTAGGATTTGGCCTAGCGGGAGATGTGTTCTTGAGACGAGAGACCCAGTACTTC.

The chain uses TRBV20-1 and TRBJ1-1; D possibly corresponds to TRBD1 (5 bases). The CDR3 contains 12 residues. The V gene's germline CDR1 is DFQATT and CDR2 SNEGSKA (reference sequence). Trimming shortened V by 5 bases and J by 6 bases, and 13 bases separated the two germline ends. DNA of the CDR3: TGCAGTGCTCAGCCCAGGGATTCTGAAGCTTTCTTT. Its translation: CSAQPRDSEAFF.

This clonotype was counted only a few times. In DNA, the CDR3 is TGTGCCATCGGTTTGGGGCCGCAGCGCTCCTACAATGAGCAGTTCTTC. As protein: CAIGLGPQRSYNEQFF. V is TRBV7-9 and J is TRBJ2-1; D is perhaps TRBD1 (5 bases). CDR3 length equals 16 residues. Trimming left V 10 bases short and J 0 bases short, with 19 bases between. CDR1 SEHNR and CDR2 FQNEAQ come from the germline V gene (reference sequence). Filled out from reference TRBV7-9 and TRBJ2-1, the complete variable domain reads DTGVSQNPRHKITKRGQNVTFRCDPISEHNRLYWYRQTLGQGPEFLTYFQNEAQLEKSRLLSDRFSAERPKGSFSTLEIQRTEQGDSAMYLCAIGLGPQRSYNEQFFGPGTRLTVL.

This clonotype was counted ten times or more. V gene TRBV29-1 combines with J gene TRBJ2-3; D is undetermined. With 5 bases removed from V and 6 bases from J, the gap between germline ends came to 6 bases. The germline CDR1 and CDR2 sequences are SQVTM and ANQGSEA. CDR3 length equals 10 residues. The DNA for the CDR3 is TGCAGCGTTTCCCGTGATACGCAGTATTTT. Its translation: CSVSRDTQYF.

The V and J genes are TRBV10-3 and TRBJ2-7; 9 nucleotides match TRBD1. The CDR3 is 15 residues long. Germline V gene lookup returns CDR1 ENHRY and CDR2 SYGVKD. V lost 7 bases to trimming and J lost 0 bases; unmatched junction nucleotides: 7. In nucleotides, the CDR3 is TGTGCCATCACCCCGGGGACAGGGAGCTCCTACGAGCAGTACTTC. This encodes CAITPGTGSSYEQYF.